The entry below describes one T cell receptor beta chain. These data come from a study of somatic mutations in cytotoxic T cells in rheumatoid arthritis. Background on the study: Flow sorting at nearly 100% purity was applied to some V beta antibody-stained T-cell populations, which included V beta1+ cells sequenced for TCRB.

V shed 6 bases and J 2 bases; nucleotides not matched to a gene: 3. This CDR3 spans 15 amino acids. Germline V gene data show CDR1 as MNHEY and CDR2 as SMNVEV (reference sequence). Measured with immunoSEQ multiplex PCR; TCRdb has only the in-frame clones, and not every one. This table has several thousand clones, 79% appearing once. The chain links TRBV27 to TRBJ2-3; 12 positions match TRBD2. This sequence originates from an adult with rheumatoid arthritis. Material: CD8+ T cells sorted from blood. The CDR3 DNA sequence: TGTGCCAGCAGCGGACTAGCGGGGTCCACAGATACGCAGTATTTT. It codes for CASSGLAGSTDTQYF.